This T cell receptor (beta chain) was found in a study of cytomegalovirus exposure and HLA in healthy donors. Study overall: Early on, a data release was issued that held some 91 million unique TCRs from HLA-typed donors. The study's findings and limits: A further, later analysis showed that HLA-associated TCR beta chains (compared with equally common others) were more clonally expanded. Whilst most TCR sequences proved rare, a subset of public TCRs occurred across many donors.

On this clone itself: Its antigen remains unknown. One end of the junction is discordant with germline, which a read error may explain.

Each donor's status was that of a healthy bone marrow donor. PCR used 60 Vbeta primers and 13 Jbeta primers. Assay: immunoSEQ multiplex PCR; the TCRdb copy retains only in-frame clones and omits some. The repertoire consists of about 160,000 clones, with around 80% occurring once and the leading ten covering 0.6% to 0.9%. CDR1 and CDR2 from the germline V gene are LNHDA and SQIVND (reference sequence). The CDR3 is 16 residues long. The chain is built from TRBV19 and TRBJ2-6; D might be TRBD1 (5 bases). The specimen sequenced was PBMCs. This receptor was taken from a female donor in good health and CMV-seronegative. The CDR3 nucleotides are TGTGCCAGTAGTTTCCTTCAGGGTTCTGGGGCCAACGGCCTGACTTTC. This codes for CASSFLQGSGANGLTF.